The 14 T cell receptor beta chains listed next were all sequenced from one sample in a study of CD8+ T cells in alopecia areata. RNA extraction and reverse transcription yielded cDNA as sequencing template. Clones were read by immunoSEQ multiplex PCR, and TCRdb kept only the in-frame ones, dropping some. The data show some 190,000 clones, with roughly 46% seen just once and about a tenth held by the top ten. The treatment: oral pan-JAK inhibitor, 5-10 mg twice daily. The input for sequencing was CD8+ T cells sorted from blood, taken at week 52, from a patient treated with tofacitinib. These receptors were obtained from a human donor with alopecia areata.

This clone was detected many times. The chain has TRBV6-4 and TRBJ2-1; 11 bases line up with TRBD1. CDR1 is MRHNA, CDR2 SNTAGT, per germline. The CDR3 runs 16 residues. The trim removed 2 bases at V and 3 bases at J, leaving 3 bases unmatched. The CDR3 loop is CASSDGGQGDYNEQFF. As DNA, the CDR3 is TGTGCCAGCAGTGACGGGGGACAGGGGGACTACAATGAGCAGTTCTTC.

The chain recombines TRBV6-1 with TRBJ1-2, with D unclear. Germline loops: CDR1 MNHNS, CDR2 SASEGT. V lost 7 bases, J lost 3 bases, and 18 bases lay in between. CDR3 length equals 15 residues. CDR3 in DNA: TGTGCCAGCACCCATGACCCCTCGGCGGACTATGGCTACACCTTC. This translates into CASTHDPSADYGYTF.

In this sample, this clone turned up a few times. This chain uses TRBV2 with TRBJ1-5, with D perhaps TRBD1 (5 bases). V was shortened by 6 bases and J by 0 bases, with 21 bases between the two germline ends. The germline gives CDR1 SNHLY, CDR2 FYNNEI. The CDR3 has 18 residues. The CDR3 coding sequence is TGTGCCAGCAGCCATGGCGACAGTGCAAGGGGTAGCAATCAGCCCCAGCATTTT. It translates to CASSHGDSARGSNQPQHF. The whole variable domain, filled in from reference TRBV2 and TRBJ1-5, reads EPEVTQTPSHQVTQMGQEVILRCVPISNHLYFYWYRQILGQKVEFLVSFYNNEISEKSEIFDDQFSVERPDGSNFTLKIRSTKLEDSAMYFCASSHGDSARGSNQPQHFGDGTRLSIL.

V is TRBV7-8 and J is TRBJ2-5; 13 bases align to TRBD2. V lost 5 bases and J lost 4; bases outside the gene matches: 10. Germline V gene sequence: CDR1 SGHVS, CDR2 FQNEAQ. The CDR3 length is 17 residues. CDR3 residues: CASSHLGLAGPGETQYF. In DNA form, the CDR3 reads TGTGCCAGCAGCCATTTGGGACTAGCGGGGCCCGGAGAGACCCAGTACTTC.

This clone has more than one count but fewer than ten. Here the CDR3 DNA reads TGTGCCAGTAGTATAGACCAGGGACCAGTGGACGAGCAGTACTTC. This translates into CASSIDQGPVDEQYF. The J gene is TRBJ2-7, the V gene TRBV19; either TRBD1 or TRBD2 may supply D (5 bases each). This CDR3 is 15 amino acids long. Germline loops: CDR1 LNHDA, CDR2 SQIVND (reference sequence). The V and J ends lost 0 bases and 5 bases respectively, with 14 bases between them.

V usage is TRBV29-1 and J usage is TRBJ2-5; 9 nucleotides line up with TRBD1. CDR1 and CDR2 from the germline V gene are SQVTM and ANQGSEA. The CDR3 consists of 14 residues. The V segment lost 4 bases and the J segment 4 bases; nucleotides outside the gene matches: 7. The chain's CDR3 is CSVVTGGVGETQYF. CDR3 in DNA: TGCAGCGTTGTGACAGGGGGGGTAGGAGAGACCCAGTACTTC.

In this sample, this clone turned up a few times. This CDR3 is CASSLDTGIEQYF. The CDR3 DNA sequence: TGTGCCAGCAGTCTGGATACAGGGATCGAGCAGTACTTC. The gene calls are TRBV6-5 and TRBJ2-7; TRBD1 is a possible D gene (6 bases). Germline CDR1 is MNHEY and CDR2 is SVGAGI. The CDR3 runs to 13 residues. V lost 5 bases, J lost 6 bases, and 14 bases lay in between.

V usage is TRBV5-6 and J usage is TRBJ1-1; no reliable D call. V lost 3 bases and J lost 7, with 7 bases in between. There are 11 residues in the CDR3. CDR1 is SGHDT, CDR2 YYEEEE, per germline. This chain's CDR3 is CASSSSYEAFF. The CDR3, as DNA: TGTGCCAGCAGCTCGAGTTATGAAGCTTTCTTT.

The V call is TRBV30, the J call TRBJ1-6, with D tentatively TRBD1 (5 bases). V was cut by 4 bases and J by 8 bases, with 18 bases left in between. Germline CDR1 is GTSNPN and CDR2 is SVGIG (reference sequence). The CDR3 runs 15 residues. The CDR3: CAWTETGREHSPLHF. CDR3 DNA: TGTGCCTGGACAGAGACGGGACGCGAACATTCACCCCTCCACTTT.

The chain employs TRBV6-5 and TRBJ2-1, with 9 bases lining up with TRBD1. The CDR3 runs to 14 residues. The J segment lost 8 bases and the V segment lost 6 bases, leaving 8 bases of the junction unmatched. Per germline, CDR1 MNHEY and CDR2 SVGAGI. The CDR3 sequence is CASSPDRDRDEQFF. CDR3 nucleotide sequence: TGTGCCAGCAGCCCGGACAGGGACAGGGATGAGCAGTTCTTC.

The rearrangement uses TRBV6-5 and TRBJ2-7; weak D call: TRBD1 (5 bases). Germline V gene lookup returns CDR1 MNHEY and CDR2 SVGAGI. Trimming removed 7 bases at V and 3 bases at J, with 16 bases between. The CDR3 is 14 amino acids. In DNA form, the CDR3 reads TGTGCCAGCAACAAAGACAGCCAAATCTACGAGCAGTACTTC. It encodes CASNKDSQIYEQYF.

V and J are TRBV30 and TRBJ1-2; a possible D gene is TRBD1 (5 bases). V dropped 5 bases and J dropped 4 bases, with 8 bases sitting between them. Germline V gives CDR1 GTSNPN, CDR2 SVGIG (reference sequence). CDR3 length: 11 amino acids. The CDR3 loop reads CAWGDSYGYTF. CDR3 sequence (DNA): TGTGCCTGGGGAGACAGCTATGGCTACACCTTC. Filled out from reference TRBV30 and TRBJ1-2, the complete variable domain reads SQTIHQWPATLVQPVGSPLSLECTVEGTSNPNLYWYRQAAGRGLQLLFYSVGIGQISSEVPQNLSASRPQDRQFILSSKKLLLSDSGFYLCAWGDSYGYTFGSGTRLTVV.

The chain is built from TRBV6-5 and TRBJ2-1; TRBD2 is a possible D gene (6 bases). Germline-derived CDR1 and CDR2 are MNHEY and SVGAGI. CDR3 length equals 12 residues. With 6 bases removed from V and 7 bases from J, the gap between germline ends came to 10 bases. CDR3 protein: CASSWAGNEQFF. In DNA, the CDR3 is TGTGCCAGCAGCTGGGCGGGGAATGAGCAGTTCTTC.

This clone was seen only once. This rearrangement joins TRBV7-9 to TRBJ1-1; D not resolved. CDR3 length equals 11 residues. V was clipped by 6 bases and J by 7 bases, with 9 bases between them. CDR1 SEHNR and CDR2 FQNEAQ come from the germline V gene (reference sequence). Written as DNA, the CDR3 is TGTGCCAGCAGTCACGACGGTGAAGCTTTCTTT. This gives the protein CASSHDGEAFF.